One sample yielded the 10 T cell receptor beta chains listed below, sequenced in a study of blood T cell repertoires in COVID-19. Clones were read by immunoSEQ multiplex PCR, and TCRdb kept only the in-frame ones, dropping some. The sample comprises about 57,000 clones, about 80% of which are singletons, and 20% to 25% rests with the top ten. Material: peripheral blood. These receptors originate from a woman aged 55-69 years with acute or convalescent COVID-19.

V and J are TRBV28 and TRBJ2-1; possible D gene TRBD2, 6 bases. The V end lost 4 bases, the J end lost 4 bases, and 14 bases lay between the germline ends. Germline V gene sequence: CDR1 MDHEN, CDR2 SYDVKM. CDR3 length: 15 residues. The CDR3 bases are TGTGCCAGCAGTTCGGGAGCGACCGGGTACAATGAGCAGTTCTTC. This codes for CASSSGATGYNEQFF. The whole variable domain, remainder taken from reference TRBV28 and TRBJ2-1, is DVKVTQSSRYLVKRTGEKVFLECVQDMDHENMFWYRQDPGLGLRLIYFSYDVKMKEKGDIPEGYSVSREKKERFSLILESASTNQTSMYLCASSSGATGYNEQFFGPGTRLTVL.

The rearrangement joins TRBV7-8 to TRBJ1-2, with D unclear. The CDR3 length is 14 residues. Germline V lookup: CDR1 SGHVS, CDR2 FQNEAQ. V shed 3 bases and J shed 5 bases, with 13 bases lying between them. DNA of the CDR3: TGTGCCAGCAGCTTCTTACGGAGAACTTATGGCTACACCTTC. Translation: CASSFLRRTYGYTF.

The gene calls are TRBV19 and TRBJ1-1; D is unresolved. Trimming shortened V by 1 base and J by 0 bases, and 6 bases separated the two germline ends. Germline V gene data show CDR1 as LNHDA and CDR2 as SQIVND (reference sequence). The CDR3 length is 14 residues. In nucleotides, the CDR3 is TGTGCCAGTAGTATAGGTGTCTTGAACACTGAAGCTTTCTTT. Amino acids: CASSIGVLNTEAFF. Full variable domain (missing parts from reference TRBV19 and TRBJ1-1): DGGITQSPKYLFRKEGQNVTLSCEQNLNHDAMYWYRQDPGQGLRLIYYSQIVNDFQKGDIAEGYSVSREKKESFPLTVTSAQKNPTAFYLCASSIGVLNTEAFFGQGTRLTVV.

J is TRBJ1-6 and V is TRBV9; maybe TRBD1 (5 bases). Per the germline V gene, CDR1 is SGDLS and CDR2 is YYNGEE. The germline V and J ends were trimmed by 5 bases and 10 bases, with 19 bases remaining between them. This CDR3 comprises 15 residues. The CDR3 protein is CASSVGDGAGSPLHF. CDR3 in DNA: TGTGCCAGCAGTGTGGGGGATGGGGCGGGATCACCCCTCCACTTT.

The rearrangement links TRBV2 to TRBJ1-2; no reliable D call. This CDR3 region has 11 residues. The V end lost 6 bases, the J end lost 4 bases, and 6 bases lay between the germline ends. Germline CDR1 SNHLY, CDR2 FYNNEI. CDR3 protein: CASREIYGYTF. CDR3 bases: TGTGCCAGCAGGGAGATCTATGGCTACACCTTC. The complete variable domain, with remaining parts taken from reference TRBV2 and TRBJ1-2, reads EPEVTQTPSHQVTQMGQEVILRCVPISNHLYFYWYRQILGQKVEFLVSFYNNEISEKSEIFDDQFSVERPDGSNFTLKIRSTKLEDSAMYFCASREIYGYTFGSGTRLTVV.

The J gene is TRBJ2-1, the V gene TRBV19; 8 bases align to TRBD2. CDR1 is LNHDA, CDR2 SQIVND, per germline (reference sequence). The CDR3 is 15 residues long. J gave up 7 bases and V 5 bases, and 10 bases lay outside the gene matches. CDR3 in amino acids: CASSQSGGLGNEQFF. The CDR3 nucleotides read TGTGCCAGTAGTCAGTCGGGGGGGCTTGGTAATGAGCAGTTCTTC. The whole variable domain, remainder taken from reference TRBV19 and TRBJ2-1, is DGGITQSPKYLFRKEGQNVTLSCEQNLNHDAMYWYRQDPGQGLRLIYYSQIVNDFQKGDIAEGYSVSREKKESFPLTVTSAQKNPTAFYLCASSQSGGLGNEQFFGPGTRLTVL.

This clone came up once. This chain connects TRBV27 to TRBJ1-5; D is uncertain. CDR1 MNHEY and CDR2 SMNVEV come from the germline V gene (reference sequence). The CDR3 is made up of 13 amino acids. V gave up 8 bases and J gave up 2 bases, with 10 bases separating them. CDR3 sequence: CASSYSGNQPQHF. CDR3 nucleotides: TGTGCCAGCTCCTACTCGGGCAATCAGCCCCAGCATTTT.

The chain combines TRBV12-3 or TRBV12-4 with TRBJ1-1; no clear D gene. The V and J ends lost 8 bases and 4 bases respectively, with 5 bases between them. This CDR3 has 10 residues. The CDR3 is CASEGTEAFF. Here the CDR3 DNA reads TGTGCCAGCGAGGGCACTGAAGCTTTCTTT.

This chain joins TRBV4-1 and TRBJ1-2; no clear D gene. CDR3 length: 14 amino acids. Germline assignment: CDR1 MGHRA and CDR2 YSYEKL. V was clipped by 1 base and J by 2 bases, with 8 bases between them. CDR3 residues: CASSQVKQNYGYTF. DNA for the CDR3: TGCGCCAGCAGCCAAGTCAAACAGAACTATGGCTACACCTTC.

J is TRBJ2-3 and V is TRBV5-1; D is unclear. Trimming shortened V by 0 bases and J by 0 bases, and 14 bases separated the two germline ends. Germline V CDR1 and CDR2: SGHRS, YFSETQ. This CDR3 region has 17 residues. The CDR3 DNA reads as TGCGCCAGCAGCTTGGACATTAGGAGCCCCAGCACAGATACGCAGTATTTT. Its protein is CASSLDIRSPSTDTQYF.